The source of this TCR beta chain is a study of post-analysis software for immune sequencing data. A note on this clonotype: The target antigen is unknown.

The germline gives CDR1 SGHRS, CDR2 YFSETQ. Germline trimming cut 3 bases from V and 4 bases from J; bases unmatched to any gene: 5. This CDR3 is 16 amino acids long. The library was made from cDNA and included unique molecular identifiers. Researchers reported 400,000 to 550,000 cDNA molecules coming from about 0.98 to 11 million T cells. TCRdb re-derived calls from the PCR reads in MiXCR, one entry per CDR3 protein. The data hold about 540,000 distinct CDR3 sequences, with around 36% observed a single time. Study-wide points: Samples from one preparation batch, clustered by F measure, grouped strongly together. Patients carried five TRBV segments more frequently than controls did, and TRBV5-6, TRBV5-1 and TRBV20-1 were among them. Normalized Chao1 diversity in multiple sclerosis patients fell significantly below that of controls.

The receptor was derived from a girl between 2 and 17 years old with multiple sclerosis. The rearrangement links TRBV5-1 to TRBJ2-1, with 12 bases fitting TRBD2. Sequencing was done on a sample of blood. The CDR3: CASSSRTSGAYNEQFF. The CDR3 DNA sequence: TGCGCCAGCAGCTCGAGGACTAGCGGGGCTTACAATGAGCAGTTCTTC.